This T cell receptor (beta chain) was observed in a study of T-cell reconstitution after alpha-beta-depleted transplantation in children. General study points: High day-60 TCRbeta diversity in some patients came from surviving recipient T cells and thymic progenitors. Reportedly, alpha-beta T cells present about two months post-transplant originated from several hundred expanded clones of graft origin. At the one-year point after transplant, T-cell counts and TCRbeta diversity were found to come mostly from T cells that had been newly produced.

Preparation of the TCRbeta library used unique molecular identifiers. TCRdb processed the PCR reads anew with MiXCR; each CDR3 protein has one entry. The sample records about 200,000 distinct CDR3 sequences, about a sixth being singletons. A few counts support this clonotype. Its antigen is not identified. With 5 bases clipped from V and 3 bases from J, the junction kept 5 bases outside the gene matches. In germline, CDR1 is SEHNR, CDR2 FQNEAQ (reference sequence). CDR3 size: 15 residues. The material was PBMCs, mostly from graft donor cells, obtained 360 days after TCRalphabeta/CD19-depleted stem cell transplant. This receptor was obtained from a male patient aged 2 to 10 who had a stem cell transplant for acute lymphoblastic leukemia, so the T cells may come from the graft donor. The chain employs TRBV7-9 and TRBJ2-5; TRBD2 agrees at 11 bases. CDR3 sequence reads: CASSPGLAVEETQYF. As DNA, the CDR3 is TGTGCCAGCAGCCCGGGACTAGCGGTGGAAGAGACCCAGTACTTC.